Listed below are T cell receptor beta chains from one sample, sequenced in a study of T cell repertoires in cytomegalovirus infection. In TCRdb, the reads were re-called with MiXCR into one record per CDR3 protein. The sample consists of approximately 1,000,000 distinct CDR3 sequences, 31% of them appearing once. Their cognate antigens are unknown. Sequencing was performed on cultured CD8+ T cells from PBMCs, taken from culture after CMV antigen stimulation. These TCRs come from a human donor in good health (CMV status not recorded). Some clones in this sample may be carry-over from other donors' samples. Both conserved end residues are part of each CDR3. Fields, in order: J gene, CDR3 length, D gene, clone size, V gene, CDR3 protein, CDR3 DNA. D genes are given only for firm matches. Only part of the rows carry a size: once, few, many, or a class if the clone is expanded.

j_gene: TRBJ1-2
len: 12
d_gene: NA
abundance: NA
v_gene: TRBV7-6
CDR3aa: CASSFRTDGYTF
CDR3nt: TGTGCCAGCAGCTTCCGGACTGATGGCTACACCTTC

j_gene: TRBJ2-5
len: 14
d_gene: NA
abundance: NA
v_gene: TRBV18
CDR3aa: CASSPGVLKETQYF
CDR3nt: TGTGCCAGCTCACCCGGTGTTTTGAAAGAGACCCAGTACTTC

j_gene: TRBJ2-1
len: 13
d_gene: NA
abundance: NA
v_gene: TRBV24-1
CDR3aa: CATSDLVDNEQFF
CDR3nt: TGTGCCACCAGTGATTTGGTGGACAATGAGCAGTTCTTC

j_gene: TRBJ1-2
len: 17
d_gene: NA
abundance: few
v_gene: TRBV12-3/TRBV12-4
CDR3aa: CASTSPARRGAAGGYTF
CDR3nt: TGTGCCAGCACCTCTCCCGCGCGTCGGGGGGCGGCCGGTGGCTACACCTTC

j_gene: TRBJ1-2
len: 14
d_gene: TRBD1
abundance: NA
v_gene: TRBV27
CDR3aa: CASRNRGDNYGYTF
CDR3nt: TGTGCCAGCAGAAACAGGGGGGATAACTATGGCTACACCTTC

j_gene: TRBJ2-3
len: 16
d_gene: NA
abundance: few
v_gene: TRBV19
CDR3aa: CASSIGWEPSTDTQYF
CDR3nt: TGTGCCAGTAGTATAGGATGGGAGCCTAGCACAGATACGCAGTATTTT

j_gene: TRBJ1-6
len: 12
d_gene: NA
abundance: NA
v_gene: TRBV19
CDR3aa: CATTTGLDPLHF
CDR3nt: TGTGCCACAACGACAGGCCTAGACCCCCTCCACTTT

j_gene: TRBJ2-7
len: 13
d_gene: NA
abundance: NA
v_gene: TRBV12-5
CDR3aa: CASASDIPYEQYF
CDR3nt: TGTGCTAGTGCCTCGGACATCCCCTACGAGCAGTACTTC

j_gene: TRBJ2-3
len: 15
d_gene: TRBD1
abundance: NA
v_gene: TRBV6-5
CDR3aa: CASSYLGGRQYTQYF
CDR3nt: TGTGCCAGCAGTTACTTAGGGGGCAGGCAATATACGCAGTATTTT

j_gene: TRBJ1-5
len: 15
d_gene: NA
abundance: NA
v_gene: TRBV15
CDR3aa: CATSRDLDPNQPQHF
CDR3nt: TGTGCCACCAGCAGAGATCTAGACCCCAATCAGCCCCAGCATTTT

j_gene: TRBJ2-3
len: 16
d_gene: TRBD1
abundance: NA
v_gene: TRBV15
CDR3aa: CATSREAGGRTDTQYF
CDR3nt: TGTGCCACCAGCAGAGAGGCAGGGGGCCGCACAGATACGCAGTATTTT

j_gene: TRBJ2-7
len: 13
d_gene: NA
abundance: few
v_gene: TRBV5-5
CDR3aa: CASSLVPGDEQYF
CDR3nt: TGTGCCAGCAGCTTGGTTCCAGGGGACGAGCAGTACTTC

j_gene: TRBJ2-6
len: 16
d_gene: TRBD1
abundance: NA
v_gene: TRBV7-6
CDR3aa: CASSSRQGTGANVLTF
CDR3nt: TGTGCCAGCAGCTCCCGACAGGGTACAGGGGCCAACGTCCTGACTTTC

j_gene: TRBJ2-3
len: 15
d_gene: NA
abundance: NA
v_gene: TRBV4-2
CDR3aa: CASSQVFRASDTQYF
CDR3nt: TGTGCCAGCAGCCAAGTCTTTAGGGCCTCAGATACGCAGTATTTT

j_gene: TRBJ1-1
len: 16
d_gene: NA
abundance: NA
v_gene: TRBV7-6
CDR3aa: CASSPRTYGGGTEAFF
CDR3nt: TGTGCCAGCAGCCCGCGAACGTATGGGGGTGGCACTGAAGCTTTCTTT

j_gene: TRBJ2-2
len: 14
d_gene: NA
abundance: NA
v_gene: TRBV2
CDR3aa: CASRVTENTGELFF
CDR3nt: TGTGCCAGCAGGGTGACTGAGAACACCGGGGAGCTGTTTTTT

j_gene: TRBJ1-1
len: 16
d_gene: TRBD1
abundance: NA
v_gene: TRBV7-6
CDR3aa: CASSEGQGSLDTEAFF
CDR3nt: TGTGCCAGCAGCGAAGGACAGGGTAGTCTGGACACTGAAGCTTTCTTT

j_gene: TRBJ2-1
len: 16
d_gene: TRBD2
abundance: NA
v_gene: TRBV4-1
CDR3aa: CASSQELAASYNEQFF
CDR3nt: TGCGCCAGCAGCCAAGAACTAGCGGCCTCCTACAATGAGCAGTTCTTC

j_gene: TRBJ2-5
len: 16
d_gene: NA
abundance: NA
v_gene: TRBV4-1
CDR3aa: CASSLTGRGRQETQYF
CDR3nt: TGCGCCAGCAGCCTTACGGGAAGGGGTCGCCAAGAGACCCAGTACTTC

j_gene: TRBJ2-3
len: 15
d_gene: TRBD2
abundance: NA
v_gene: TRBV27
CDR3aa: CASSWGGGIADTQYF
CDR3nt: TGTGCCAGCAGTTGGGGCGGGGGGATCGCAGATACGCAGTATTTT

j_gene: TRBJ2-2
len: 16
d_gene: TRBD1
abundance: many
v_gene: TRBV7-2
CDR3aa: CASSFRGRSNTGELFF
CDR3nt: TGTGCCAGCAGCTTCAGGGGGCGGTCGAACACCGGGGAGCTGTTTTTT

j_gene: TRBJ2-5
len: 16
d_gene: TRBD2
abundance: few
v_gene: TRBV5-1
CDR3aa: CASSLESGGLFETQYF
CDR3nt: TGCGCCAGCAGCTTGGAGAGCGGGGGTCTTTTCGAGACCCAGTACTTC

j_gene: TRBJ2-7
len: 14
d_gene: NA
abundance: NA
v_gene: TRBV6-6
CDR3aa: CASSYHGQTYEQYF
CDR3nt: TGTGCCAGCAGTTACCACGGACAGACCTACGAGCAGTACTTC

j_gene: TRBJ2-2
len: 14
d_gene: NA
abundance: few
v_gene: TRBV7-9
CDR3aa: CASSGDTYTGELFF
CDR3nt: TGTGCCAGCAGCGGGGACACCTACACCGGGGAGCTGTTTTTT

j_gene: TRBJ2-2
len: 12
d_gene: NA
abundance: NA
v_gene: TRBV6-5
CDR3aa: CASSYFVGELFF
CDR3nt: TGTGCCAGCAGTTACTTCGTGGGGGAGCTGTTTTTT

j_gene: TRBJ2-7
len: 14
d_gene: NA
abundance: many
v_gene: TRBV6-1
CDR3aa: CASSARGGVYEQYF
CDR3nt: TGTGCCAGCAGTGCGAGGGGGGGTGTATACGAGCAGTACTTC

j_gene: TRBJ2-7
len: 12
d_gene: NA
abundance: NA
v_gene: TRBV7-6
CDR3aa: CASSGPQYEQYF
CDR3nt: TGTGCCAGCAGCGGGCCTCAATACGAGCAGTACTTC